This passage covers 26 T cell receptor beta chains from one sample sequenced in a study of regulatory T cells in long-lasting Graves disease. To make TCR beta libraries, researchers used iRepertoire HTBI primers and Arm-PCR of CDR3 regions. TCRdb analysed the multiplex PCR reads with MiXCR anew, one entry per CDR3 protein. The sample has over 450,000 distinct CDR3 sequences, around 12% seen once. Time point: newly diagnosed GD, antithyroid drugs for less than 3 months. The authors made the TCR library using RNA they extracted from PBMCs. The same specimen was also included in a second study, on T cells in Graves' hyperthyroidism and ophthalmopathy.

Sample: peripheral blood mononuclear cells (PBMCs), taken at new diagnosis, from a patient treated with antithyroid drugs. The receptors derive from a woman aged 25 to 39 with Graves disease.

CDR3 sequence reads: CAISRGGRETQYF. CDR3 in DNA: TGTGCCATCAGCAGGGGGGGGAGAGAGACCCAGTACTTC. The chain carries TRBV10-3 and TRBJ2-5; D might be TRBD1 or TRBD2, each matching 7 bases. V shed 6 bases and J shed 4 bases, with 12 bases lying between them. CDR1 is ENHRY, CDR2 SYGVKD, per germline. The CDR3 is 13 amino acids.

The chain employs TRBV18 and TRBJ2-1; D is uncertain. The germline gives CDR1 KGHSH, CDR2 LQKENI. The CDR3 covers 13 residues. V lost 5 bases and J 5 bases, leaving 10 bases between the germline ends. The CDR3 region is CASSTTFDNEQFF. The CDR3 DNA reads TGTGCCAGCTCAACGACGTTCGACAATGAGCAGTTCTTC. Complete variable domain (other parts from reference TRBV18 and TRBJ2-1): NAGVMQNPRHLVRRRGQEARLRCSPMKGHSHVYWYRQLPEEGLKFMVYLQKENIIDESGMPKERFSAEFPKEGPSILRIQQVVRGDSAAYFCASSTTFDNEQFFGPGTRLTVL.

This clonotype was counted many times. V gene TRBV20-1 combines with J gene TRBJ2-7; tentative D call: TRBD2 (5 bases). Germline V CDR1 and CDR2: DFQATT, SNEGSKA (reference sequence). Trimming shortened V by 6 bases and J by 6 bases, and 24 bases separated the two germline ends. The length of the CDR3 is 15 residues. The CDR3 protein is CSAQLSSGTSGEQYF. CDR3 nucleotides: TGCAGTGCCCAATTGTCTTCGGGAACGTCGGGCGAGCAGTACTTC.

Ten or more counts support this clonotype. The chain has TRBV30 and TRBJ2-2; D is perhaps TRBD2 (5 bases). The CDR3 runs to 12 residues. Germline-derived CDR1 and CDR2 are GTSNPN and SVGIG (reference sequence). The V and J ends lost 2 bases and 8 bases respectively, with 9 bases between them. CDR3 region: CAWSRRIGELFF. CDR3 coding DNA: TGTGCCTGGAGTAGGAGGATAGGGGAGCTGTTTTTT.

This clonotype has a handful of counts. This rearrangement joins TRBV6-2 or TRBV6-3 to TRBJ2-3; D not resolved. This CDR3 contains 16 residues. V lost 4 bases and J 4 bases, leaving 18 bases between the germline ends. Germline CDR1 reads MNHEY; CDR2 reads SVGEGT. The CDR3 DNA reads TGTGCCAGCAGTTCCACTCGTAACACCTTAGCAGATACGCAGTATTTT. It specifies CASSSTRNTLADTQYF.

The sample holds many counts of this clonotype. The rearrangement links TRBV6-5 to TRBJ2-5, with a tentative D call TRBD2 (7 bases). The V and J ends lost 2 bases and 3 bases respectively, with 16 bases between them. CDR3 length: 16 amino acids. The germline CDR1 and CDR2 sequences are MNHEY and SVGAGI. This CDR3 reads CASSYAGVRGKETQYF. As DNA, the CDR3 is TGTGCCAGCAGTTACGCGGGAGTAAGGGGGAAAGAGACCCAGTACTTC.

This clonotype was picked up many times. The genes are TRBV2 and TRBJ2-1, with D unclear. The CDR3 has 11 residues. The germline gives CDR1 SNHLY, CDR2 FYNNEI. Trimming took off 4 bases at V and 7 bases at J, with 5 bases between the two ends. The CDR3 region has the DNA TGTGCCAGCAGTGGTCAAAATGAGCAGTTCTTC. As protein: CASSGQNEQFF.

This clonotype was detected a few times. CDR3 DNA sequence: TGTGCCAGCAGTTCGTGGGACTCTGGGGCCAACGTCCTGACTTTC. It encodes CASSSWDSGANVLTF. The rearrangement links TRBV12-3 or TRBV12-4 to TRBJ2-6; the D is unclear. Trimming left V 4 bases short and J 0 bases short, with 7 bases between. The CDR3 covers 15 residues.

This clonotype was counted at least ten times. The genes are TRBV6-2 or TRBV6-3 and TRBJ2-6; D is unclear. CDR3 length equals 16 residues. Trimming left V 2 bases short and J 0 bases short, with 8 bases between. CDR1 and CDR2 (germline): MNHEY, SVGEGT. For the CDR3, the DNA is TGTGCCAGCAGTTACGGGGAACACTCTGGGGCCAACGTCCTGACTTTC. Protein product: CASSYGEHSGANVLTF.

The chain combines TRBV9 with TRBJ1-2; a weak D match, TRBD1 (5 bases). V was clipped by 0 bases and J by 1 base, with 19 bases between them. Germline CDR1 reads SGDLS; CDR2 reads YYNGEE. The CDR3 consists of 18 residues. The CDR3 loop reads CASSVGLSVETDNYGYTF. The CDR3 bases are TGTGCCAGCAGCGTAGGGTTATCGGTTGAGACAGATAACTATGGCTACACCTTC.

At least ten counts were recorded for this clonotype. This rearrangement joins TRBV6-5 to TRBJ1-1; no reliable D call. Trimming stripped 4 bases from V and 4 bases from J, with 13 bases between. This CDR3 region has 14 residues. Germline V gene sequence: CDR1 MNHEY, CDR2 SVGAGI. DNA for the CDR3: TGTGCCAGCAGTTGGAGTCTTCGGGGCACTGAAGCTTTCTTT. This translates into CASSWSLRGTEAFF.

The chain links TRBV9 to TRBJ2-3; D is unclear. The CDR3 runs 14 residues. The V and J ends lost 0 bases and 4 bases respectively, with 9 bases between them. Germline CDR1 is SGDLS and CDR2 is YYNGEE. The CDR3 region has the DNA TGTGCCAGCAGCGTAGTAGGGATCCCAGATACGCAGTATTTT. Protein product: CASSVVGIPDTQYF.

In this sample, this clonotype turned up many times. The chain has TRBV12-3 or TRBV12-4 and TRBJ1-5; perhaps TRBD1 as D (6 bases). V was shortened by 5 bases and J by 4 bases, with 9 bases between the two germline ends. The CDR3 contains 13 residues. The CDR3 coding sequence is TGTGCCAGCAGTACAGGGTTAAATCAGCCCCAGCATTTT. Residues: CASSTGLNQPQHF.

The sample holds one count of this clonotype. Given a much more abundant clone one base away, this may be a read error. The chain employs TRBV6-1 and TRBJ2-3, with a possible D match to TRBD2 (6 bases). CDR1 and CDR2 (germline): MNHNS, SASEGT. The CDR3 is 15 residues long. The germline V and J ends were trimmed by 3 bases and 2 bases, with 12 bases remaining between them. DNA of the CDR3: TGTGCCAGCAGTGATTCCCGGGACTCCACAGATACGCAGTATTTT. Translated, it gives CASSDSRDSTDTQYF.

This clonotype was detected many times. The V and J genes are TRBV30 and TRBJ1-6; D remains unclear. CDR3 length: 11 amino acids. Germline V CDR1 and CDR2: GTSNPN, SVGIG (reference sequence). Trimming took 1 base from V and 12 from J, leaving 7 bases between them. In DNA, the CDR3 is TGTGCCTGGAGTGCCGGAGGACCCCTCCACTTT. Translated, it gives CAWSAGGPLHF.

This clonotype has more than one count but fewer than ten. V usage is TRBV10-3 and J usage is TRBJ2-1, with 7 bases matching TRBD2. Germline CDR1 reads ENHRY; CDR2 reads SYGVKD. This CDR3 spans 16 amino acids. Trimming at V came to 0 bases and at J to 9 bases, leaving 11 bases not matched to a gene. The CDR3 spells CAISESNPGLAVEQFF. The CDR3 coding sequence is TGTGCCATCAGTGAGTCGAACCCCGGGCTAGCGGTTGAGCAGTTCTTC.

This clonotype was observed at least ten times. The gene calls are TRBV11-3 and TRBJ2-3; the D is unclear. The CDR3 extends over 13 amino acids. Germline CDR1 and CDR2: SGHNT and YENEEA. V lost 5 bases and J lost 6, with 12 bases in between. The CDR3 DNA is TGTGCCAGCAGCGCCTATCCTTGGGATACGCAGTATTTT. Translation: CASSAYPWDTQYF.

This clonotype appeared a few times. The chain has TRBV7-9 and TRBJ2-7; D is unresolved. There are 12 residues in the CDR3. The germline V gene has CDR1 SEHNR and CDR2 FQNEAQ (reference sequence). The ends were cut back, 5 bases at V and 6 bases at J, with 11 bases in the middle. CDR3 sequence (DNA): TGTGCCAGCAGCCCGGGCATAGGCGAGCAGTACTTC. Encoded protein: CASSPGIGEQYF.

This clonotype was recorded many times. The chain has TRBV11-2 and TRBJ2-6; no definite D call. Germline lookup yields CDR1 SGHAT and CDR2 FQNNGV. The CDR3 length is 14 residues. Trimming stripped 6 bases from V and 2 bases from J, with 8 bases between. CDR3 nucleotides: TGTGCCAGCAGGCTAAGGGCTGGGGCCAACGTCCTGACTTTC. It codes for CASRLRAGANVLTF.

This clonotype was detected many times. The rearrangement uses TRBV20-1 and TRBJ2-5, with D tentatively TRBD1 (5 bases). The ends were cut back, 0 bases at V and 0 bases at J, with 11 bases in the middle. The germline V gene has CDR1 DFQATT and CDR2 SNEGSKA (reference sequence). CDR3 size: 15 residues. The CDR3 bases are TGCAGTGCTAGAGACTGGGCAGGGTACCAAGAGACCCAGTACTTC. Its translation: CSARDWAGYQETQYF.

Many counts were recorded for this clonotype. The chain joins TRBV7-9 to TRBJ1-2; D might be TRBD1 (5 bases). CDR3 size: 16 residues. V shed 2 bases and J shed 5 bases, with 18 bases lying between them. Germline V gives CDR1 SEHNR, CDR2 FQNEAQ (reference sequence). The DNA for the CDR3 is TGTGCCAGCAGCTTAACAGAGAGATGGGGGATTTATGGCTACACCTTC. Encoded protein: CASSLTERWGIYGYTF.

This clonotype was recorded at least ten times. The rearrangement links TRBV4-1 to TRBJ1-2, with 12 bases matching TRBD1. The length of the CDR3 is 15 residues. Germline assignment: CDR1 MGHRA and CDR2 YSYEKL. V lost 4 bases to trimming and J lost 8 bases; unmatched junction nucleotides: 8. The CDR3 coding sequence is TGCGCCAGCAGCCGCCCCGGGACAGGGGGCAGGGGCTACACCTTC. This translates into CASSRPGTGGRGYTF.

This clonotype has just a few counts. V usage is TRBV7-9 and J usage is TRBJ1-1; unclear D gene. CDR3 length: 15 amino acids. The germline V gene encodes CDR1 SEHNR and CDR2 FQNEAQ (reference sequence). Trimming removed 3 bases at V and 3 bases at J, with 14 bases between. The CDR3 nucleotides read TGTGCCAGCAGCTTTTTTGAGGGTTTTTACACTGAAGCTTTCTTT. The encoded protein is CASSFFEGFYTEAFF.

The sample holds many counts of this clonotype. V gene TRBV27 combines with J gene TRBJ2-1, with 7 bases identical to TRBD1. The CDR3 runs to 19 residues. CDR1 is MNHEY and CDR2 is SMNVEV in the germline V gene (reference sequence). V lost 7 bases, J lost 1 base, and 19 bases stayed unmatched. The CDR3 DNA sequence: TGTGCCAGCACCCTGCTTAAGGGGGCGGCTATACCTTCCTACAATGAGCAGTTCTTC. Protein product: CASTLLKGAAIPSYNEQFF.

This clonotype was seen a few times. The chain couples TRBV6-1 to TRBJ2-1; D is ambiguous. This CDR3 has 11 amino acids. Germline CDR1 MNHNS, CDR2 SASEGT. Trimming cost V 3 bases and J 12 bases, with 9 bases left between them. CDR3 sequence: CASSDIFRQFF. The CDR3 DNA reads TGTGCCAGCAGTGACATCTTTCGGCAGTTCTTC.

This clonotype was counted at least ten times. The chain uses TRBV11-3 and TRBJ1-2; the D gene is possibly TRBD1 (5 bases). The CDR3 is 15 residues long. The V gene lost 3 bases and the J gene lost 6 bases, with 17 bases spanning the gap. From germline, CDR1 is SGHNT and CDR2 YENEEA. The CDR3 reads CASSFRAGPLDGYTF. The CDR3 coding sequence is TGTGCCAGCAGCTTTAGGGCAGGGCCTTTGGATGGCTACACCTTC.